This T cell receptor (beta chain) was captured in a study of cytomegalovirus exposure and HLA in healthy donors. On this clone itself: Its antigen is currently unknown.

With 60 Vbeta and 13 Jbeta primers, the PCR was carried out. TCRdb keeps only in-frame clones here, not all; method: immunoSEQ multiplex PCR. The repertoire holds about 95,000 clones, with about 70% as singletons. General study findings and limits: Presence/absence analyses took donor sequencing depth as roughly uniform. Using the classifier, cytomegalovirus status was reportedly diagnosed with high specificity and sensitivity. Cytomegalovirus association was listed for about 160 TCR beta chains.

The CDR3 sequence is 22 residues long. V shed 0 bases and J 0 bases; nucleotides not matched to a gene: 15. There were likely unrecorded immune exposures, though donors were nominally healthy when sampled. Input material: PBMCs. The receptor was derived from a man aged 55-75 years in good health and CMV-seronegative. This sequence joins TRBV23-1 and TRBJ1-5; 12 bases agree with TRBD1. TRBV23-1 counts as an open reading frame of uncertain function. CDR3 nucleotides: TGCGCCAGCAGTCAATCGCCGGTGAACGGGACAGGGGGCCCGGATAGCAATCAGCCCCAGCATTTT. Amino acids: CASSQSPVNGTGGPDSNQPQHF.